Following are 15 T cell receptor beta chains from one sample sequenced in a study of PD-1 blockade in classical Hodgkin lymphoma. Libraries were prepared by immunoSEQ multiplex PCR; TCRdb keeps only in-frame clonotypes and omits some of them. The profile covers around 13,000 clones, with more than 65% appearing a single time and 24% taken by the ten largest. Relapse was seen in all patients after autologous stem cell transplantation, and brentuximab vedotin exposure was variable. Researchers pulled CD8+ T cells out of thawed PBMCs using magnetic negative selection. Sequencing was performed on CD8+ T cells from blood, taken at baseline. The origin of the receptors is a human donor with classical Hodgkin lymphoma.

The chain has TRBV6-5 and TRBJ2-1; possibly TRBD2 for D (7 bases). Trimming shortened V by 2 bases and J by 7 bases, and 15 bases separated the two germline ends. The CDR3 totals 15 residues. Germline V CDR1 and CDR2: MNHEY, SVGAGI. The CDR3 reads CASSYRSGGLNEQFF. CDR3 nucleotides: TGTGCCAGCAGTTACCGTTCGGGGGGCCTAAATGAGCAGTTCTTC.

The V call is TRBV6-6, the J call TRBJ1-3; D remains ambiguous. Deletions cut 0 bases from V and 3 bases from J, with 0 bases between. Per the germline V gene, CDR1 is MNHNY and CDR2 is SVGAGI (reference sequence). The CDR3 is 12 residues long. The CDR3, as DNA: TGTGCCAGCAGTTACTCTGGAAACACCATATATTTT. Translated, it gives CASSYSGNTIYF.

This clone was seen a single time. Here the CDR3 reads CASSLIELSPWTEAFF. The CDR3 nucleotides are TGTGCCAGCAGCTTGATCGAACTCAGCCCATGGACTGAAGCTTTCTTT. The V call is TRBV7-2, the J call TRBJ1-1; D call uncertain. From germline, CDR1 is SGHTA and CDR2 FQGNSA. V lost 3 bases and J lost 5, with 19 bases in between. This CDR3 spans 16 amino acids. Full variable domain (missing parts from reference TRBV7-2 and TRBJ1-1): GAGVSQSPSNKVTEKGKDVELRCDPISGHTALYWYRQSLGQGLEFLIYFQGNSAPDKSGLPSDRFSAERTGGSVSTLTIQRTQQEDSAVYLCASSLIELSPWTEAFFGQGTRLTVV.

This chain joins TRBV18 and TRBJ2-3; D might be TRBD2 (5 bases). The germline V gene has CDR1 KGHSH and CDR2 LQKENI. This CDR3 region has 16 residues. V shed 3 bases and J shed 0 bases, with 13 bases lying between them. CDR3 in amino acids: CASSPPKTGSTDTQYF. Written as DNA, the CDR3 is TGTGCCAGCTCACCCCCTAAGACGGGGAGCACAGATACGCAGTATTTT.

This rearrangement joins TRBV5-1 to TRBJ1-6; 10 bases match TRBD1. Trimming cost V 3 bases and J 6 bases; bases outside gene matches: 3. Germline CDR1 is SGHRS and CDR2 is YFSETQ. CDR3 length: 15 amino acids. In nucleotides, the CDR3 is TGCGCCAGCAGCTGGGGGACAGGGGTTAATTCACCCCTCCACTTT. Residues: CASSWGTGVNSPLHF.

The chain has TRBV30 and TRBJ2-3, with 8 nucleotides matching TRBD1. V was clipped by 8 bases and J by 2 bases; unmatched bases: 12. This CDR3 spans 15 amino acids. Germline loops: CDR1 GTSNPN, CDR2 SVGIG (reference sequence). The CDR3 nucleotides read TGTGCCGGCAGGGGGCGGACACTCCTCACAGATACGCAGTATTTT. It is translated as CAGRGRTLLTDTQYF.

This rearrangement joins TRBV27 to TRBJ2-3, with 12 bases matching TRBD2. The CDR3 is made up of 15 amino acids. Losses at the gene ends were 4 bases for V and 7 bases for J; bases not matched to a gene: 6. From germline, CDR1 is MNHEY and CDR2 SMNVEV (reference sequence). CDR3 sequence: CASSSPSGGVNTQYF. DNA of the CDR3: TGTGCCAGCAGTTCCCCTAGCGGGGGGGTGAATACGCAGTATTTT.

The chain has TRBV7-3 and TRBJ2-2; maybe TRBD2 (5 bases). The germline V and J ends were trimmed by 2 bases and 1 base, with 14 bases remaining between them. The CDR3 has 17 amino acids. Germline assignment: CDR1 SGHTA and CDR2 FQGTGA. CDR3 bases: TGTGCCAGCAGCTTATCTGGGCGACTAAAGAACACCGGGGAGCTGTTTTTT. Translating it yields CASSLSGRLKNTGELFF.

V is TRBV5-1 and J is TRBJ2-7; D is perhaps TRBD1 or TRBD2 (5 bases each). In germline, CDR1 is SGHRS, CDR2 YFSETQ. There are 15 residues in the CDR3. V was trimmed by 5 bases and J by 2 bases, leaving 17 bases between them. The CDR3 coding sequence is TGCGCCAGCAGTCTAAGTTGGGACCTTACCTACGAGCAGTACTTC. It yields the protein CASSLSWDLTYEQYF.

V gene TRBV4-3 combines with J gene TRBJ2-3; D is unclear. Trimming took off 5 bases at V and 2 bases at J, with 14 bases between the two ends. Germline V gene sequence: CDR1 LGHNA, CDR2 YSLEER. The CDR3 spans 15 residues. Here the CDR3 DNA reads TGCGCCAGCAGCGGTGTCCGCGACCCCACAGATACGCAGTATTTT. Translating gives CASSGVRDPTDTQYF.

The V call is TRBV27, the J call TRBJ2-5; D may correspond to TRBD1 or TRBD2 (5 bases each). V was shortened by 0 bases and J by 4 bases, with 15 bases between the two germline ends. This CDR3 comprises 16 residues. Germline V gives CDR1 MNHEY, CDR2 SMNVEV (reference sequence). The CDR3 loop reads CASSLSRRGRAETQYF. CDR3 DNA: TGTGCCAGCAGTTTATCCCGACGGGGCAGGGCAGAGACCCAGTACTTC.

The chain has TRBV4-3 and TRBJ2-6; unclear D gene. Germline V gives CDR1 LGHNA, CDR2 YSLEER. Trimming shortened V by 4 bases and J by 1 base, and 11 bases separated the two germline ends. There are 16 residues in the CDR3. Written as DNA, the CDR3 is TGCGCCAGCAGCCCGTCGATCGATTCTGGGGCCAACGTCCTGACTTTC. Its protein product is CASSPSIDSGANVLTF.

The gene calls are TRBV7-2 and TRBJ2-1, with D perhaps TRBD2 (5 bases). V shed 0 bases and J shed 0 bases, with 6 bases lying between them. Germline values: CDR1 SGHTA, CDR2 FQGNSA. This CDR3 region has 15 residues. The CDR3 nucleotides are TGTGCCAGCAGCTTAGCGGGGAGCTCCTACAATGAGCAGTTCTTC. Encoded protein: CASSLAGSSYNEQFF.

This clone was picked up one time. This chain links TRBV27 with TRBJ2-1; possible D gene TRBD2, 7 bases. The CDR3 loop spans 15 amino acids. Trimming shortened V by 8 bases and J by 3 bases, and 17 bases separated the two germline ends. Germline CDR1 is MNHEY and CDR2 is SMNVEV (reference sequence). CDR3 loop: CASHPGGTNYNEQFF. The DNA for the CDR3 is TGTGCCAGCCACCCGGGGGGCACGAACTACAATGAGCAGTTCTTC.

The rearrangement links TRBV7-8 to TRBJ2-7; tentatively, D is TRBD1 (6 bases). This CDR3 comprises 14 residues. Trimming took off 4 bases at V and 4 bases at J, with 14 bases between the two ends. Germline V gene lookup returns CDR1 SGHVS and CDR2 FQNEAQ. CDR3 nucleotide sequence: TGTGCCAGCAGCTCACAGGGCAATAGTTACGAGCAGTACTTC. It codes for CASSSQGNSYEQYF.